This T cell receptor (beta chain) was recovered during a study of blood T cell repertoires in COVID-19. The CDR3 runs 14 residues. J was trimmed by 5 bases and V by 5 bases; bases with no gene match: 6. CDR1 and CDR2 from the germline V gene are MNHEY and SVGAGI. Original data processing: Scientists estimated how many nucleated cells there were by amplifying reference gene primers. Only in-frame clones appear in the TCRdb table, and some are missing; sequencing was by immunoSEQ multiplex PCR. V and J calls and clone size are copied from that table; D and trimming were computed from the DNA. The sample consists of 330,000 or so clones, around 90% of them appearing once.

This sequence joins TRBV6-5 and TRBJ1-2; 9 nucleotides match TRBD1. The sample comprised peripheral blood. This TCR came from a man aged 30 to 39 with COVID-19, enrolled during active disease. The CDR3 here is CASSLHGTGYGYTF. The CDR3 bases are TGTGCCAGCAGTCTCCACGGGACAGGGTATGGCTACACCTTC.